Each of the 15 T cell receptor beta chains below was sequenced from the same sample in a study of cytomegalovirus exposure and HLA in healthy donors. Here immunoSEQ multiplex PCR was the method, and the copy in TCRdb shows in-frame clones only, minus some. The sample holds more than 95,000 clones, 80% to 90% seen once. Specimen: PBMCs. The receptor source for this set is a woman between 18 and 29 years old in good health and CMV-seronegative.

CDR3 amino acids: CASSLYEIPPYNEQFF. As DNA, the CDR3 is TGTGCCAGCAGCCTATATGAGATTCCCCCCTACAATGAGCAGTTCTTC. This chain joins TRBV7-2 and TRBJ2-1; no firm D call. CDR3 length: 16 residues. CDR1 is SGHTA and CDR2 is FQGNSA in the germline V gene. Trimming stripped 5 bases from V and 2 bases from J, with 16 bases between.

The chain combines TRBV10-3 with TRBJ2-7, with D maybe TRBD1 (6 bases). Trimming stripped 3 bases from V and 0 bases from J, with 15 bases between. Germline V gives CDR1 ENHRY, CDR2 SYGVKD. This CDR3 comprises 16 residues. In DNA, the CDR3 is TGTGCCATCAGTGAAGGCAGGGGTGCCTACTCCTACGAGCAGTACTTC. Residues: CAISEGRGAYSYEQYF.

The chain combines TRBV28 with TRBJ1-5; maybe TRBD1 (5 bases). The V and J ends lost 6 bases and 1 base respectively, with 19 bases between them. This CDR3 region has 17 residues. Germline V CDR1 and CDR2: MDHEN, SYDVKM. The CDR3 DNA reads TGTGCCAGCAGCCCTGATAGGGGCCGGGTAAGCAATCAGCCCCAGCATTTT. This sequence encodes CASSPDRGRVSNQPQHF.

The V call is TRBV11-3, the J call TRBJ2-5, with D perhaps TRBD2 (6 bases). Trimming took 6 bases from V and 5 from J, leaving 19 bases between them. The germline CDR1 and CDR2 sequences are SGHNT and YENEEA. The CDR3 runs to 15 residues. The CDR3 DNA reads as TGTGCCAGCAGTCACCGAGCTAGCGTCGGTGAGACCCAGTACTTC. It codes for CASSHRASVGETQYF.

The chain joins TRBV28 to TRBJ1-2, with 8 bases that match TRBD1. There are 15 residues in the CDR3. Germline CDR1 is MDHEN and CDR2 is SYDVKM. After removal of 6 bases from V and 0 bases from J, the junction contained 6 bases not matched to a gene. In DNA, the CDR3 is TGTGCCAGCAGCCCTGGGACAGGCGCTAACTATGGCTACACCTTC. Its translation is CASSPGTGANYGYTF.

V and J are TRBV6-6 and TRBJ1-1; 11 bases agree with TRBD1. After removal of 7 bases from V and 3 bases from J, the junction contained 7 bases not matched to a gene. The CDR3 loop spans 15 amino acids. The germline V gene encodes CDR1 MNHNY and CDR2 SVGAGI (reference sequence). CDR3 nucleotide sequence: TGTGCCAGCACCCAGGACAGGGGGCGCGACACTGAAGCTTTCTTT. Its translation is CASTQDRGRDTEAFF.

V is TRBV7-8 and J is TRBJ2-7; 7 bases fit TRBD1. After removal of 1 base from V and 6 bases from J, the junction contained 3 bases not matched to a gene. In germline, CDR1 is SGHVS, CDR2 FQNEAQ. The CDR3 runs 13 residues. CDR3 sequence reads: CASSLDRGGEQYF. For the CDR3, the DNA is TGTGCCAGCAGCTTAGACAGGGGCGGCGAGCAGTACTTC.

The V and J genes are TRBV6-1 and TRBJ2-7; D might be TRBD2 (6 bases). Looked up from germline, CDR1 is MNHNS and CDR2 is SASEGT. The CDR3 has 15 amino acids. V was shortened by 2 bases and J by 6 bases, with 17 bases between the two germline ends. DNA for the CDR3: TGTGCCAGCAGTGAATCAATGGCGCGGGGCGGCGAGCAGTACTTC. Amino acids: CASSESMARGGEQYF.

V usage is TRBV7-9 and J usage is TRBJ2-3, with D hard to call. The CDR3 sequence is 12 residues long. Germline assignment: CDR1 SEHNR and CDR2 FQNEAQ (reference sequence). DNA for the CDR3: TGTGCTTCGAACAGAGCTACAGATACGCAGTATTTT. This gives the protein CASNRATDTQYF.

This chain connects TRBV11-2 to TRBJ2-1; 9 nucleotides agree with TRBD2. This CDR3 is built from 16 residues. V was pared by 5 bases and J by 3 bases, with 8 bases of the junction left unmatched. Germline loops: CDR1 SGHAT, CDR2 FQNNGV. CDR3 sequence (DNA): TGTGCCAGCAGCCCCCGTCTAGCGGGACTCTACAATGAGCAGTTCTTC. It encodes CASSPRLAGLYNEQFF.

The chain combines TRBV29-1 with TRBJ1-1, with D tentatively TRBD1 (5 bases). The germline V and J ends were trimmed by 7 bases and 4 bases, with 13 bases remaining between them. Germline assignment: CDR1 SQVTM and CDR2 ANQGSEA. This CDR3 region has 12 residues. The CDR3 sequence is CSGAGKATEAFF. CDR3 coding DNA: TGCAGCGGTGCAGGGAAAGCCACTGAAGCTTTCTTT.

The V and J genes are TRBV6-5 and TRBJ1-1; D remains ambiguous. Germline V gives CDR1 MNHEY, CDR2 SVGAGI. V shed 4 bases and J shed 5 bases, with 14 bases lying between them. The CDR3 is made up of 14 amino acids. CDR3 amino acids: CASSFGSTGTEAFF. CDR3 bases: TGTGCCAGCAGTTTTGGGTCGACTGGTACTGAAGCTTTCTTT.

About this clone itself: This same CDR3 is encoded by further DNA sequences in the sample. The V call is TRBV10-3, the J call TRBJ1-4; a weak D match, TRBD1 (5 bases). CDR1 is ENHRY and CDR2 is SYGVKD in the germline V gene. The V end lost 4 bases, the J end lost 1 base, and 7 bases lay between the germline ends. The CDR3 contains 14 residues. The CDR3 loop is CAISAGGTNEKLFF. In DNA form, the CDR3 reads TGTGCCATCAGTGCCGGGGGAACTAATGAAAAACTGTTTTTT.

The chain links TRBV7-3 to TRBJ2-2, with D possibly TRBD2 on 6 matching bases. The CDR3 totals 17 residues. In germline, CDR1 is SGHTA, CDR2 FQGTGA. V dropped 1 base and J dropped 4 bases, with 16 bases sitting between them. Here the CDR3 DNA reads TGTGCCAGCAGCTTAAGGCCGGGCGGGGCCCTCACCGGGGAGCTGTTTTTT. Amino acids: CASSLRPGGALTGELFF.

The chain joins TRBV9 to TRBJ2-1, with 7 bases aligning to TRBD2. The ends lost 0 bases at V and 3 bases at J; junction bases unmatched: 3. CDR3 length equals 15 residues. Germline values: CDR1 SGDLS, CDR2 YYNGEE. The chain's CDR3 is CASSVEAGVYNEQFF. The DNA of the CDR3 is TGTGCCAGCAGCGTAGAGGCGGGGGTCTACAATGAGCAGTTCTTC.